This T cell receptor beta chain derives from a study of blood T cell repertoires in COVID-19. Study summary: The study drew acute and convalescent COVID-19 samples from the United States, Italy and Spain. T cells, B-cell-depleted T cells, or PBMCs supplied cDNA or gDNA.

CDR1 is SGHTA and CDR2 is FQGNSA in the germline V gene. CDR3 length: 14 residues. Between the trimmed V and J ends, which lost 5 bases and 5 bases, there was a span of 15 bases. This clone occurred a few times. In the authors' workflow: Reference gene primers were amplified, and this amplification served to estimate nucleated cell counts. Profiling relied on immunoSEQ multiplex PCR, and the TCRdb table lists in-frame clones only, not all of them. The V and J calls and clone size were taken over from that table, and D and trimming were inferred from the DNA. The top ten hold roughly 13% of the sample, which has approximately 31,000 clones, 90% to 95% seen once.

V usage is TRBV7-2 and J usage is TRBJ1-1; weak D call: TRBD1 (6 bases). The TCR originated in a human donor in a cohort sampled during active COVID-19. Sequencing was carried out using peripheral blood. The CDR3 bases are TGTGCCAGCAGCGGATACAGGGTCGGGACTGAAGCTTTCTTT. Protein sequence: CASSGYRVGTEAFF.